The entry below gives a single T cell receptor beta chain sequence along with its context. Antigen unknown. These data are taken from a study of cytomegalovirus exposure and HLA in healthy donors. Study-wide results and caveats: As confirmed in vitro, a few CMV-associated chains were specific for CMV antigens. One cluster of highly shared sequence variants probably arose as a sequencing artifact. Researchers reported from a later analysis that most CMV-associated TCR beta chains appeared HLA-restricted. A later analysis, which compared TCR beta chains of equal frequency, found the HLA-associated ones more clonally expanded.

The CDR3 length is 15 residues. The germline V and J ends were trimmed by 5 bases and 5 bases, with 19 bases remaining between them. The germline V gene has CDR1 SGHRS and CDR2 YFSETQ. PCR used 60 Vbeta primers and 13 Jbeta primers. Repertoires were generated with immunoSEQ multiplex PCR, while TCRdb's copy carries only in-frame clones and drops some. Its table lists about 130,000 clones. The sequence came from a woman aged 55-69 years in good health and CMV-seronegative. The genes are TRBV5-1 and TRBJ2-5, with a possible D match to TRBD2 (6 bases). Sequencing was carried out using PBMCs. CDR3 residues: CASRPLGSGGETQYF. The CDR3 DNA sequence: TGCGCCAGCAGACCTTTGGGATCTGGAGGGGAGACCCAGTACTTC.